These 23 T cell receptor beta chains were sequenced from one sample in a study of monozygotic twins with cystic fibrosis. Repertoires were generated with immunoSEQ multiplex PCR, while TCRdb's copy carries only in-frame clones and drops some. The sample has 30,000 to 35,000 clones, approximately 96% seen once; the top ten hold around 0.15%. Source material: blood. Receptors were obtained from a girl aged 2 to 10 with cystic fibrosis.

The V and J genes are TRBV25-1 and TRBJ2-1; 9 bases align to TRBD1. The CDR3 spans 16 residues. V gave up 4 bases and J gave up 8 bases; unmatched junction bases: 12. Germline V gene lookup returns CDR1 MGHDK and CDR2 SYGVNS. The CDR3 region has the DNA TGTGCCAGCAGTGGGCTGGAGGACAGGGGCTCTGATGAGCAGTTCTTC. Amino acid sequence: CASSGLEDRGSDEQFF.

There are a few counts of this clone. The chain couples TRBV30 to TRBJ2-2; D remains unclear. This CDR3 region has 13 residues. The germline V and J ends were trimmed by 3 bases and 4 bases, with 9 bases remaining between them. CDR1 GTSNPN and CDR2 SVGIG come from the germline V gene (reference sequence). The CDR3 region is CAWRATFTGELFF. CDR3 DNA sequence: TGTGCCTGGAGGGCTACATTCACCGGGGAGCTGTTTTTT.

In its sample, this clone was seen a few times. This chain links TRBV19 with TRBJ2-7; TRBD1 or TRBD2 may be the D gene (5 bases each). Trimming removed 3 bases from V and 6 bases from J, with 12 bases in between. This CDR3 has 13 amino acids. CDR1 and CDR2 from the germline V gene are LNHDA and SQIVND (reference sequence). CDR3 in amino acids: CASSIRDGGEQYF. In DNA form, the CDR3 reads TGTGCCAGTAGTATCAGGGACGGTGGCGAGCAGTACTTC.

This chain links TRBV5-1 with TRBJ1-2; TRBD1 matches 11 bases. The CDR3 runs to 16 residues. The germline CDR1 and CDR2 sequences are SGHRS and YFSETQ. V shed 4 bases, J shed 0 bases, and the junction held 5 bases outside the gene matches. The CDR3 loop reads CASSPGGQGANYGYTF. The CDR3 DNA reads TGCGCCAGCAGCCCCGGGGGACAGGGGGCTAACTATGGCTACACCTTC.

The chain joins TRBV2 to TRBJ1-2, with a tentative D call TRBD1 (5 bases). Germline V lookup: CDR1 SNHLY, CDR2 FYNNEI. The CDR3 sequence is 15 residues long. V lost 4 bases, J lost 2 bases, and 14 bases lay in between. The CDR3 loop is CASSGSTQENYGYTF. The CDR3 region has the DNA TGTGCCAGCAGTGGATCAACACAGGAGAACTATGGCTACACCTTC.

V gene TRBV27 combines with J gene TRBJ2-5, with a possible D match to TRBD2 (6 bases). The CDR3 has 11 amino acids. CDR1 MNHEY and CDR2 SMNVEV come from the germline V gene (reference sequence). The V gene lost 6 bases and the J gene lost 7 bases, with 9 bases spanning the gap. The CDR3 loop is CASSVGGTQYF. The DNA of the CDR3 is TGTGCCAGCAGCGTCGGGGGGACCCAGTACTTC.

The count of this clone is one. The chain combines TRBV30 with TRBJ1-2; tentative D call: TRBD1 (5 bases). With 2 bases removed from V and 6 bases from J, the gap between germline ends came to 19 bases. Germline V CDR1 and CDR2: GTSNPN, SVGIG (reference sequence). This CDR3 contains 15 residues. The CDR3 coding sequence is TGTGCCTGGAGTTACCAGGGCGGGGCCAAGGATGGCTACACCTTC. As protein: CAWSYQGGAKDGYTF.

V and J are TRBV30 and TRBJ2-2; D might be TRBD1 (5 bases). V lost 4 bases to trimming and J lost 4 bases, with 10 bases between them. The length of the CDR3 is 13 residues. In germline, CDR1 is GTSNPN, CDR2 SVGIG (reference sequence). The chain's CDR3 is CAWNQGLTGELFF. Written as DNA, the CDR3 is TGTGCCTGGAATCAGGGCCTCACCGGGGAGCTGTTTTTT.

The chain joins TRBV18 to TRBJ2-5; D is unclear. The germline V gene encodes CDR1 KGHSH and CDR2 LQKENI. V shed 2 bases and J shed 4 bases, with 8 bases lying between them. This CDR3 is built from 13 residues. The DNA of the CDR3 is TGTGCCAGCTCACCAGGCCCCACAGAGACCCAGTACTTC. It translates to CASSPGPTETQYF.

This clone was counted a single time. The J gene is TRBJ1-1, the V gene TRBV2; D is possibly TRBD1 (5 bases). Deletions cut 8 bases from V and 1 base from J, with 11 bases between. The CDR3 totals 13 residues. Germline V CDR1 and CDR2: SNHLY, FYNNEI. Written as DNA, the CDR3 is TGTGCCAGCTCGGATAGGGGGAACACTGAAGCTTTCTTT. It is translated as CASSDRGNTEAFF.

The rearrangement links TRBV5-1 to TRBJ2-7; a weak D match, TRBD1 (5 bases). Germline CDR1 is SGHRS and CDR2 is YFSETQ. The CDR3 sequence is 13 residues long. V was cut by 3 bases and J by 6 bases, with 13 bases left in between. The CDR3 here is CASSSKSGIEQYF. DNA of the CDR3: TGCGCCAGCAGCTCCAAGTCAGGGATCGAGCAGTACTTC. The variable domain in full, with the rest retrieved from reference TRBV5-1 and TRBJ2-7, is KAGVTQTPRYLIKTRGQQVTLSCSPISGHRSVSWYQQTPGQGLQFLFEYFSETQRNKGNFPGRFSGRQFSNSRSEMNVSTLELGDSALYLCASSSKSGIEQYFGPGTRLTVT.

The genes are TRBV10-3 and TRBJ1-1; D is unresolved. Germline V CDR1 and CDR2: ENHRY, SYGVKD. V was pared by 4 bases and J by 2 bases, with 11 bases between. This CDR3 comprises 14 residues. The CDR3 coding sequence is TGTGCCATCAGTGGGAGATTTTCTAACACTGAAGCTTTCTTT. Translating it yields CAISGRFSNTEAFF.

V gene TRBV4-1 combines with J gene TRBJ1-1, with D perhaps matching TRBD1 (5 bases). The CDR3 is made up of 14 amino acids. Per the germline V gene, CDR1 is MGHRA and CDR2 is YSYEKL. V lost 1 base and J 7 bases, leaving 13 bases between the germline ends. CDR3 amino acids: CASSQVGGSGEAFF. The CDR3 region has the DNA TGCGCCAGCAGCCAAGTTGGGGGGTCGGGTGAAGCTTTCTTT.

J is TRBJ1-3 and V is TRBV2; 9 bases are a match to TRBD1. The CDR3 contains 17 residues. Looked up from germline, CDR1 is SNHLY and CDR2 is FYNNEI. The V and J ends lost 0 bases and 3 bases, in that order; junction bases with no gene match: 6. Here the CDR3 DNA reads TGTGCCAGCAGTGAAGCGGAACAGGGGGCTAGTGGAAACACCATATATTTT. Translation gives CASSEAEQGASGNTIYF.

The chain employs TRBV29-1 and TRBJ2-7; a weak D match, TRBD1 (6 bases). Trimming pared 7 bases from V and 2 bases from J, leaving 15 bases between. CDR3 size: 13 residues. Germline lookup yields CDR1 SQVTM and CDR2 ANQGSEA. CDR3 nucleotides: TGCAGCGGAAAAACAGGGACAACCTACGAGCAGTACTTC. This gives the protein CSGKTGTTYEQYF.

The J gene is TRBJ1-1, the V gene TRBV18, with a possible D match to TRBD1 (5 bases). Per the germline V gene, CDR1 is KGHSH and CDR2 is LQKENI. The V gene lost 3 bases and the J gene lost 2 bases, with 10 bases spanning the gap. This CDR3 comprises 14 residues. The CDR3, as DNA: TGTGCCAGCTCACCTGGGGACGGTAACACTGAAGCTTTCTTT. This codes for CASSPGDGNTEAFF. Full variable domain (outside the CDR3, taken from reference TRBV18 and TRBJ1-1): NAGVMQNPRHLVRRRGQEARLRCSPMKGHSHVYWYRQLPEEGLKFMVYLQKENIIDESGMPKERFSAEFPKEGPSILRIQQVVRGDSAAYFCASSPGDGNTEAFFGQGTRLTVV.

The gene calls are TRBV7-9 and TRBJ2-7, with D possibly matching TRBD1 (6 bases). Trimming took off 5 bases at V and 5 bases at J, with 13 bases between the two ends. This CDR3 contains 13 residues. Germline-derived CDR1 and CDR2 are SEHNR and FQNEAQ (reference sequence). The CDR3 nucleotides are TGTGCCAGCAGCCACGGGTGGACAGACGAGCAGTACTTC. Translating it yields CASSHGWTDEQYF. Combining the CDR3 with reference TRBV7-9 and TRBJ2-7 gives the whole variable domain DTGVSQNPRHKITKRGQNVTFRCDPISEHNRLYWYRQTLGQGPEFLTYFQNEAQLEKSRLLSDRFSAERPKGSFSTLEIQRTEQGDSAMYLCASSHGWTDEQYFGPGTRLTVT.

This clone was counted a few times. V and J are TRBV7-6 and TRBJ1-1, with D perhaps matching TRBD1 (6 bases). CDR1 is SGHVS, CDR2 FNYEAQ, per germline. The CDR3 sequence is 13 residues long. Trimming took 5 bases from V and 4 from J, leaving 11 bases between them. The CDR3 sequence is CASSAQGATEAFF. CDR3 bases: TGTGCCAGCAGCGCACAGGGTGCCACTGAAGCTTTCTTT.

The chain links TRBV5-6 to TRBJ2-5; D is tentatively TRBD1 or TRBD2 (5 bases each). Germline V lookup: CDR1 SGHDT, CDR2 YYEEEE. This CDR3 contains 16 residues. V was pared by 0 bases and J by 2 bases, with 14 bases between. The CDR3 loop reads CASSLVYGTGQETQYF. CDR3 DNA: TGTGCCAGCAGCTTGGTTTACGGGACGGGGCAAGAGACCCAGTACTTC.

This clone was found once. This rearrangement joins TRBV5-1 to TRBJ1-2; D is perhaps TRBD1 (5 bases). Trimming stripped 4 bases from V and 2 bases from J, with 9 bases between. The germline gives CDR1 SGHRS, CDR2 YFSETQ. The CDR3 length is 13 residues. The CDR3 DNA is TGCGCCAGCAGCCCGACAGACAACTATGGCTACACCTTC. Residues: CASSPTDNYGYTF.

The chain employs TRBV6-5 and TRBJ1-5, with 10 bases aligning to TRBD1. This CDR3 is 15 amino acids long. V shed 6 bases, J shed 1 base, and the junction held 3 bases outside the gene matches. The germline V gene encodes CDR1 MNHEY and CDR2 SVGAGI. The CDR3 DNA sequence: TGTGCCAGCAGAAGGACAGGGGGAAGCAATCAGCCCCAGCATTTT. This gives the protein CASRRTGGSNQPQHF.

This chain links TRBV7-9 with TRBJ1-2, with D tentatively TRBD1 (5 bases). The V end was cut by 0 bases, the J end by 5 bases, with 16 bases between. The CDR3 totals 16 residues. Germline assignment: CDR1 SEHNR and CDR2 FQNEAQ (reference sequence). Here the CDR3 reads CASSLAGLGRTYGYTF. The DNA of the CDR3 is TGTGCCAGCAGCTTAGCCGGGTTGGGCAGGACATATGGCTACACCTTC.

The gene calls are TRBV23-1 and TRBJ1-3; D is uncertain. TRBV23-1 is flagged as an ORF with uncertain function. Trimming removed 11 bases from V and 3 bases from J, with 14 bases in between. The CDR3 has 13 residues. The CDR3 DNA reads TGCGCCGCTTGCCCGAAGGATGGAAACACCATATATTTT. Amino acid sequence: CAACPKDGNTIYF.